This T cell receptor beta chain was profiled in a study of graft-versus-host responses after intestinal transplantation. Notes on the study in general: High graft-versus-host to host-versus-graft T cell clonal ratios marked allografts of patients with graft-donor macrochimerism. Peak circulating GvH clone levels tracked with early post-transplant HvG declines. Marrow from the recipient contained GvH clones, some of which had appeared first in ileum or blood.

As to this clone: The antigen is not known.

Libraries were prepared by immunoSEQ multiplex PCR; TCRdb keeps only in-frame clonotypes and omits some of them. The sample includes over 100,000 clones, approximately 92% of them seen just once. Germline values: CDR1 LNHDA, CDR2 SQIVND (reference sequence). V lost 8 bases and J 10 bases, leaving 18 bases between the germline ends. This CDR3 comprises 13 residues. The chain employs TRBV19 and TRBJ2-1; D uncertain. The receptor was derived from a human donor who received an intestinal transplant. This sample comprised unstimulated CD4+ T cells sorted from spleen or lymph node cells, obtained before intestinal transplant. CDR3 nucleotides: TGTGCCAGTCGTGGCCCTCATTTTAGGGAGCAGTTCTTC. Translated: CASRGPHFREQFF.